This TCR beta chain was profiled in a study of graft-versus-host responses after intestinal transplantation. About this clone: Its antigen remains unknown.

This table comes from immunoSEQ multiplex PCR, and its TCRdb copy is limited to in-frame clones, with some not included. Among about 92,000 clones listed, 75% to 95% were seen once. The specimen was unstimulated CD8+ T cells sorted from spleen or lymph node cells, collected before intestinal transplant. The receptor was derived from a human donor who received an intestinal transplant.

This CDR3 is CASRWITANTEAFF. The CDR3 bases are TGTGCCAGCAGATGGATTACAGCGAACACTGAAGCTTTCTTT. The V and J genes are TRBV2 and TRBJ1-1; no clear D. V was cut by 6 bases and J by 1 base, with 12 bases left in between. CDR3 length equals 14 residues. Germline V gene sequence: CDR1 SNHLY, CDR2 FYNNEI.